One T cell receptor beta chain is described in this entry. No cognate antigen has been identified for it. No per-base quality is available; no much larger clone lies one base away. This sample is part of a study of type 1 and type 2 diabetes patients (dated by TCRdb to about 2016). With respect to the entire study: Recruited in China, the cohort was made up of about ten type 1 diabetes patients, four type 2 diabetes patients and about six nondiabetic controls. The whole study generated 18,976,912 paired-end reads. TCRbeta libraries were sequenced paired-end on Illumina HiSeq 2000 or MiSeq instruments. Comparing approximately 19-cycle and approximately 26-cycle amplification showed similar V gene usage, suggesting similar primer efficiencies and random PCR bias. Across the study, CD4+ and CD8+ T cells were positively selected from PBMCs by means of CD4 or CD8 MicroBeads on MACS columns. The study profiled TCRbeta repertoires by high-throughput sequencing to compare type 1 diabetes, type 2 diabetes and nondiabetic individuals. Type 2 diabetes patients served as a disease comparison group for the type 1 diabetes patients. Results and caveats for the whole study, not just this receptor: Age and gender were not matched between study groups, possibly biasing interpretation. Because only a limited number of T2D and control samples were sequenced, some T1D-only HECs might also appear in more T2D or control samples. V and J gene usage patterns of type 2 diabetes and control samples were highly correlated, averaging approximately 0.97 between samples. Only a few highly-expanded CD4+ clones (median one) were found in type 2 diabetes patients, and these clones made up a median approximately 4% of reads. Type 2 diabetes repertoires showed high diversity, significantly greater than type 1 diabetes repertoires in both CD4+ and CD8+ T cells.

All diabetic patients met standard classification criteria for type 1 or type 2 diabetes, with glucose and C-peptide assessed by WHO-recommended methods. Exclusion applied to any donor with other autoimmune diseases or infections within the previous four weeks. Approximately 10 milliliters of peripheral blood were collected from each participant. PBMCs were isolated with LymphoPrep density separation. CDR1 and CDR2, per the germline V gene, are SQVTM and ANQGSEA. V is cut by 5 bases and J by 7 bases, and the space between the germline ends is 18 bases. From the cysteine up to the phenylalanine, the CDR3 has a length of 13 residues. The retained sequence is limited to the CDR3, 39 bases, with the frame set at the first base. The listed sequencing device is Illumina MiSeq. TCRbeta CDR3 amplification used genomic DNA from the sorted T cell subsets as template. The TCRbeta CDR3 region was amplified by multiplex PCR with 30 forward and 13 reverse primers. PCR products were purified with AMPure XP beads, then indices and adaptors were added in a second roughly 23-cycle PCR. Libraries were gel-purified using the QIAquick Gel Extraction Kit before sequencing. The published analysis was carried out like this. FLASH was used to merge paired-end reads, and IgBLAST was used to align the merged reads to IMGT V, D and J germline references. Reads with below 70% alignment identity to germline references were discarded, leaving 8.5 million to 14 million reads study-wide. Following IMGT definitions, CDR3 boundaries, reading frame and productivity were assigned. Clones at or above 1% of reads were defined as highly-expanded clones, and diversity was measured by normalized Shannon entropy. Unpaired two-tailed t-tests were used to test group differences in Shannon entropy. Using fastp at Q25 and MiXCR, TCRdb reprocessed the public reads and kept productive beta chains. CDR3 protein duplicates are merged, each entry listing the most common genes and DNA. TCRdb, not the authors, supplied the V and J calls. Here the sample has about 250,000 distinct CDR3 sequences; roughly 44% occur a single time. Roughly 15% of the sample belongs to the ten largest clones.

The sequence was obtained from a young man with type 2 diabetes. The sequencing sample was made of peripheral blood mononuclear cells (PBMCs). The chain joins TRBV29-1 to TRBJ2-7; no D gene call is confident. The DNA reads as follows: TGCAGCGTTATCAGGCCGGCCCAGGAGGAGCAGTACTTC. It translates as CSVIRPAQEEQYF.